These 7 T cell receptor beta chains were all obtained from the same sample, sequenced in a study of CD8 T cells in Susac syndrome. RNA totalling roughly 0.45 to 1 ug underwent reverse transcription with random hexamers. MiXCR, applied by TCRdb to the immunoSEQ multiplex PCR reads, yields one record per CDR3 protein. The sample contains roughly 140,000 distinct CDR3 sequences, approximately 94% of which appear only once. Source material: CD8+ T cells from PBMCs. The receptors come from a human donor with multiple sclerosis.

V and J are TRBV7-3 and TRBJ2-1; a weak D match, TRBD2 (6 bases). CDR3 length: 13 amino acids. Per the germline V gene, CDR1 is SGHTA and CDR2 is FQGTGA. V lost 5 bases, J lost 6 bases, and 11 bases lay in between. The CDR3 is CASSAGTANEQFF. In DNA, the CDR3 is TGTGCCAGCAGCGCGGGGACTGCCAATGAGCAGTTCTTC.

The chain carries TRBV20-1 and TRBJ2-7; D may be TRBD2 (6 bases). Germline V lookup: CDR1 DFQATT, CDR2 SNEGSKA (reference sequence). Trimming pared 3 bases from V and 0 bases from J, leaving 15 bases between. The CDR3 loop spans 15 amino acids. The CDR3 DNA reads as TGCAGTGCTAGGGGAGGCCGGGGCAACTCCTACGAGCAGTACTTC. This codes for CSARGGRGNSYEQYF.

The chain has TRBV19 and TRBJ1-1; TRBD1 matches 7 bases. V was pared by 2 bases and J by 10 bases, with 13 bases of the junction left unmatched. Per the germline V gene, CDR1 is LNHDA and CDR2 is SQIVND (reference sequence). CDR3 length: 15 residues. The CDR3 DNA reads as TGTGCCAGTAGTATAAGTTCGGGACAGTACAAAGGAGCTTTCTTT. Translating gives CASSISSGQYKGAFF.

This clonotype has a single count. The junction departs from the called germline gene at one end, perhaps through a read error. The chain uses TRBV7-9 and TRBJ1-6, with D unclear. Germline V lookup: CDR1 SEHNR, CDR2 FQNEAQ (reference sequence). The CDR3 consists of 12 residues. CDR3 nucleotide sequence: TGTGCCAGCAACTTAGGAGGGTCACCCCTCCACTTT. It yields the protein CASNLGGSPLHF.

V gene TRBV2 combines with J gene TRBJ2-4, with 8 bases that match TRBD1. V dropped 2 bases and J dropped 5; count of bases not matched to a gene: 8. CDR1 is SNHLY, CDR2 FYNNEI, per germline. The CDR3 runs to 16 residues. As DNA, the CDR3 is TGTGCCAGCAGTGAACGTCGGGCAGGGGGCGAAAACATTCAGTACTTC. Translated: CASSERRAGGENIQYF. Supplemented by reference TRBV2 and TRBJ2-4, the full variable domain reads EPEVTQTPSHQVTQMGQEVILRCVPISNHLYFYWYRQILGQKVEFLVSFYNNEISEKSEIFDDQFSVERPDGSNFTLKIRSTKLEDSAMYFCASSERRAGGENIQYFGAGTRLSVL.

The CDR3 DNA is TGTGCCAGCAGCGCCCGCGACGGGGCAGGGCAGTACTTC. This encodes CASSARDGAGQYF. The chain joins TRBV7-6 to TRBJ2-7; possibly TRBD1 or TRBD2 for D (5 bases each). The germline V gene encodes CDR1 SGHVS and CDR2 FNYEAQ. V lost 5 bases, J lost 9 bases, and 17 bases lay in between. The CDR3 covers 13 residues.

The J gene is TRBJ2-1, the V gene TRBV4-1; D call uncertain. The germline CDR1 and CDR2 sequences are MGHRA and YSYEKL. This CDR3 is 14 amino acids long. Between the trimmed V and J ends, which lost 0 bases and 10 bases, there was a span of 13 bases. Here the CDR3 DNA reads TGCGCCAGCAGCCAAGAGGGCCGAAAAGAAGAGCAGTTCTTC. Its translation: CASSQEGRKEEQFF.